This is a list of T cell receptor beta chains from one sample in a study of blood T cell repertoires in COVID-19. Sequencing was performed with immunoSEQ multiplex PCR; in TCRdb, only in-frame clones are kept and a portion is missing. The sample includes 300,000 to 350,000 clones, roughly nine tenths of them seen just once. Sequenced input: peripheral blood. These TCRs come from a woman aged 55-69 years with COVID-19, enrolled during active disease. The CDR3 runs from the conserved cysteine through the conserved F or W. A D gene is named only where the DNA matches it firmly. Some rows mark clone size as missing; the rest say once, few, many or name a class of expanded clone.

-	TRBV6-5	TRBJ1-5	TRBD1	TGTGCCAGCAGAGCACGGACAGGGGTGAATCAGCCCCAGCATTTT	CASRARTGVNQPQHF
once	TRBV9	TRBJ1-2	-	TGTGCCAGCACGGGACAACTATACTATGGCTACACCTTC	CASTGQLYYGYTF
-	TRBV2	TRBJ1-4	-	TGTGCCAGCAGTGAGGGGAGGGAGCGGGAAAAACTGTTTTTT	CASSEGREREKLFF
-	TRBV28	TRBJ1-5	-	TGTGCCAGCAGTTTTCTCAAGGGGAGCAATCAGCCCCAGCATTTT	CASSFLKGSNQPQHF
-	TRBV7-2	TRBJ1-3	-	TGTGCCAGCAGCTACCCAGAGGACAGACCCCATACCATATATTTT	CASSYPEDRPHTIYF
once	TRBV5-1	TRBJ2-5	-	TGCGCCAGCAGCTTGGGTGCAGGGAACCAGGGGGAGACCCAGTACTTC	CASSLGAGNQGETQYF
-	TRBV20-1	TRBJ1-2	-	TGCAGTGTCCCGACAGCCCCCACCTTC	CSVPTAPTF
-	TRBV10-3	TRBJ1-2	TRBD1	TGTGCCATCAGTGAGTCTGGACAGGCCACTTTCTCCTTC	CAISESGQATFSF
-	TRBV4-1	TRBJ2-6	TRBD1	TGCGCCAGCAGCAGGACAGGGGACGGGGCCAACGTCCTGACTTTC	CASSRTGDGANVLTF
-	TRBV5-4	TRBJ1-1	TRBD1	TGTGCCAGCAGCTCCCGGGACAGGGCCCCTGAAGCTTTCTTT	CASSSRDRAPEAFF
-	TRBV7-8	TRBJ2-2	TRBD2	TGTGCCAGCAGCTTAGTTAGCGGGGTAACGTCCGGGGAGCTGTTTTTT	CASSLVSGVTSGELFF
-	TRBV7-3	TRBJ1-1	TRBD1	TGTGCCAGCAGACTCACCCCAGGGGGCACTGAAGCTTTCTTT	CASRLTPGGTEAFF
-	TRBV9	TRBJ2-7	TRBD1	TGTGCCAGCAGCGTGACCGGGACAGGGATCTACGAGCAGTACTTC	CASSVTGTGIYEQYF
-	TRBV13	TRBJ2-7	TRBD2	TGTGCCAGCAGCGCTCCGGGACTAGCGGGGACCGCCCGCGAGCAGTACTTC	CASSAPGLAGTAREQYF
once	TRBV3-1/TRBV3-2	TRBJ2-7	-	TGTGCCAGCAGCCCTAAACTAGGACCCTACGAGCAGTACTTC	CASSPKLGPYEQYF
-	TRBV28	TRBJ2-7	-	TGTGCCAGCAGTCGGACAGCATCCTACGAGCAGTACTTC	CASSRTASYEQYF
-	TRBV7-8	TRBJ2-5	TRBD2	TGTGCCAGCAGCAAGAGCGGGGGGGTACAAGAGACCCAGTACTTC	CASSKSGGVQETQYF
-	TRBV7-3	TRBJ1-2	-	TGTGCCAGCAGCTACACAGTACAGGGCAGTGGCTACACCTTC	CASSYTVQGSGYTF
-	TRBV5-1	TRBJ1-6	TRBD1	TGCGCCAGCAGCTCGGGACAGGGAAACTCACCCCTCCACTTT	CASSSGQGNSPLHF